A single count supports the clone carrying this TCR beta chain. The data stem from a study of cytomegalovirus exposure and HLA in healthy donors. The PCR had 60 Vbeta and 13 Jbeta primers. Sequenced by immunoSEQ multiplex PCR; TCRdb stores in-frame clones only, minus some. The table records 95,000 to 150,000 clones, over 65% of them present only once. Germline V gene data show CDR1 as MNHEY and CDR2 as SMNVEV (reference sequence). V was clipped by 3 bases and J by 2 bases; unmatched bases: 8. This CDR3 comprises 16 residues. The chain couples TRBV27 to TRBJ2-7; 9 nucleotides align to TRBD1. This TCR was sampled from a middle-aged woman in good health and CMV-seropositive. The sequenced sample consisted of PBMCs. This CDR3 reads CASSFYPGQGTYEQYF. The DNA of the CDR3 is TGTGCCAGCAGTTTTTATCCGGGACAGGGAACCTACGAGCAGTACTTC.